Included here is one TCR beta chain sequence, with context. This clone's antigen is unknown. This could be a read error, since a much larger clone is one nucleotide away. Taken from cysteine to phenylalanine, the CDR3 has 15 residues. Here the CDR3 DNA is all that survives: 45 bases in frame from base 1. CDR1 and CDR2 were assigned from the germline V gene as MNHEY and SVGAGI. The sample is drawn from a study of tumor-infiltrating lymphocytes in primary liver carcinoma (dated by TCRdb to 2016 to 2017). A note on the overall study: Between late 2015 and March 2016, roughly 5 patients in China with histopathologically diagnosed primary liver carcinoma had their tumors surgically resected. Of the five patients (three men and two women, aged 30 to 69 years), four had hepatocellular carcinoma and one had combined HCC and intrahepatic cholangiocarcinoma. The five patients had tumors staged T1-T3 N0M0, with maximum diameters ranging from about 4.2 to 11 cm. Each sample produced about 3.5 to 8 million productive TCRbeta reads, and read depth showed no significant difference between tissue types. Across five regions of each liver tumor, along with adjacent normal tissue and blood, the study brought together TCRbeta repertoire sequencing, expression microarrays and whole-exome sequencing. A total of 35 or so specimens from 5 patients underwent TCRbeta repertoire sequencing, comprising 25 tumor regions, 5 adjacent noncancerous liver tissues and 5 peripheral blood samples. Reproducibility between technical replicate repertoires was high, with correlation coefficients above 0.98 and mean shared-clone rates roughly 0.87.

RNA from unsorted whole blood was extracted with TRIzol reagent, and germline DNA was obtained with the DNeasy Blood & Tissue kit. Chronic HBV infection was present in the patients, and the patients were treatment-naive at sampling. Before surgery, roughly 4.2 milliliters of peripheral blood were drawn into K2EDTA tubes. Points the paper makes about the study in general: With just four or five patients in the study, the authors point out that the findings should be validated in a larger study. Only the TCR beta chain was sequenced, which likely underestimates true repertoire diversity because unpaired alpha chains were not captured. Bulk unsorted samples precluded comparing CD4+ and CD8+ T cell repertoires. The top 250 clones made up a significantly larger repertoire fraction in tumors than in blood (p = 0.039). Repertoire overlap was higher between tumor regions (mean about 36%) than tumor-adjacent (approximately 17%) or tumor-blood (14%) pairs, consistent with antigen-driven expansion.

Starting from approximately 500 ng total RNA, TCRbeta-specific cDNA was produced by reverse transcription with a constant-region primer and ProtoScript II reverse transcriptase. Construction of the TCRbeta libraries relied on three nested rounds of multiplex PCR, following a slightly modified ARM-PCR procedure. Multiplex TRBV1-TRBV30 forward primers and a Cbeta reverse primer were used in the first two PCR rounds, each of which was run for roughly 10 cycles. A final 25-cycle PCR with Deep VentR polymerase added sample barcodes and Illumina adapters. Before sequencing, amplicons of 200-500 bp were gel-purified using a QIAquick gel extraction kit. The TCRbeta amplicons were sequenced with 250-bp paired-end reads on an Illumina HiSeq 2500. As for the original processing: Reads were quality-trimmed with Trimmomatic v0.33, and paired reads were merged with FLASH v1.2.11 to recover full CDR3 sequences. V, D and J germline segments were assigned to the rearranged TCRbeta sequences by MiGEC v1.2.1b. VDJtools v1.0.0 computed clonotype statistics and Shannon-Wiener diversity indices. To reduce sampling bias, subsequent analyses other than the diversity analysis used only the 250 most abundant clonotypes in each sample. The raw public data were reprocessed by TCRdb itself: fastp quality trimming at Q25, MiXCR clonotype calling, in-frame beta chains only. Identical CDR3 proteins give one entry, which carries the most common genes and DNA. These V and J calls originate from TCRdb's pipeline instead of the authors' own analysis. The sample table shows 330,000 or so distinct CDR3 sequences, and roughly two thirds are seen once. The ten largest clonotypes hold about 6.5% of the sample.

Input material: peripheral blood. Recombination linked TRBV6-5 to TRBJ1-1, with TRBD1 matching 7 junction bases. This TCR came from a man aged 35-49 years with primary liver carcinoma and hepatitis B virus infection. In nucleotides, the sequence is TGTGCCAGCAGGCCTGACAGGGAAGGGGGCACTGAAGTTTTCTTT. This codes for CASRPDREGGTEVFF.